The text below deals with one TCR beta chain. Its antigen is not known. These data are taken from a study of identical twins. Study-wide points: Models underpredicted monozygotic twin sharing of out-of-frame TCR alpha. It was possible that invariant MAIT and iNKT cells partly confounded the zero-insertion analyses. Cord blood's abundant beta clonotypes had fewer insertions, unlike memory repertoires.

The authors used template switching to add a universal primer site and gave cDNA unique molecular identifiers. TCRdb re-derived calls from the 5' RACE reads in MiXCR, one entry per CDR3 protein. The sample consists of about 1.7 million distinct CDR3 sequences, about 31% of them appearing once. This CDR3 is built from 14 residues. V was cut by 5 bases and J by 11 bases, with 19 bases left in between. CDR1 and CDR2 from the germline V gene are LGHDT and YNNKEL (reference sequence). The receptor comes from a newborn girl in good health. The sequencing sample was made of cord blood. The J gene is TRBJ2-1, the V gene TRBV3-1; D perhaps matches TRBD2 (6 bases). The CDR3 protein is CASSLSSGLQKQFF. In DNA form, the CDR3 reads TGTGCCAGCAGCTTATCCTCGGGACTCCAAAAGCAGTTCTTC.